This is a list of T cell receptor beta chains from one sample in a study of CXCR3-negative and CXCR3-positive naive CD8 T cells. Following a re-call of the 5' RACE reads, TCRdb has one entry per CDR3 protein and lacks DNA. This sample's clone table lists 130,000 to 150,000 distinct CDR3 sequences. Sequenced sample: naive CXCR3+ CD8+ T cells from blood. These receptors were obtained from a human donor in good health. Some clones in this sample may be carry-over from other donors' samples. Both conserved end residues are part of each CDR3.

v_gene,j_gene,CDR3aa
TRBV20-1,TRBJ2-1,CSASGLADFNEQFF
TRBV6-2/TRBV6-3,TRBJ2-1,CASSFLGGADNEQFF
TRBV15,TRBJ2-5,CATSRGLAVGETQYF
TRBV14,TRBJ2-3,CASSPRAGGGTDTQYF
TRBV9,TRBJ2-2,CASSVESGAPVGELFF
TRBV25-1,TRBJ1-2,CASSDSSTVNYGYTF
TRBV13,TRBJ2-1,CASSDMDLAGAHEQFF
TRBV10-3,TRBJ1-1,CAITPDSPTEAFF
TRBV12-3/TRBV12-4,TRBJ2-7,CASGVSYEQYF
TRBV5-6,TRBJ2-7,CASSLEGLTTYEQYF
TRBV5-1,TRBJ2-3,CASSLALAGVIDTQYF
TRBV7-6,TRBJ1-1,CASSQGGGWTEAFF
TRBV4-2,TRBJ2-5,CASSHNRGGEETQYF
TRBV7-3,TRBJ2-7,CASSYGSDYEQYF
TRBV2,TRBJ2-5,CASSESGGVETQYF
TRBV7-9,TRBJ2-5,CASSSRTLQETQYF
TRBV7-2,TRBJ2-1,CASSALPGGYNEQFF
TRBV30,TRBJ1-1,CAWRNARGQGSEAFF
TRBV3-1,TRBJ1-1,CASSQVGHMNTEAFF
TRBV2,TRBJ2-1,CASSAWEGPNNEQFF
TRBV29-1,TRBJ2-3,CSAWADLSDTQYF
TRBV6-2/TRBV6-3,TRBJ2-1,CASSSTLNYNEQFF
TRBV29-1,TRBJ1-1,CSVGAGGTEAFF
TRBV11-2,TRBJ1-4,CASSRAGTAPRGPNEKLFF
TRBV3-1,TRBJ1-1,CASSQDFGQPTEAFF
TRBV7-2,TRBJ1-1,CASRTGPVTEAFF
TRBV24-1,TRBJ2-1,CATSDFSAPVDEQFF
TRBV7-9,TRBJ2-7,CASSTGQGAYEQYF
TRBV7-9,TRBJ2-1,CASSVRTSGSYEQFF
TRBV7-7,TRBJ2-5,CASSPSLGPETQYF
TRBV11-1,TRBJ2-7,CASSSDRFGLYEQYF
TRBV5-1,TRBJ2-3,CASSEGGTFPSTDTQYF
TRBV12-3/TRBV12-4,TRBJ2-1,CASSGGTSGYNEQFF
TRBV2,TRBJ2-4,CASSEVYANKNIHYF
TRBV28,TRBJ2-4,CASRTGGDLAKNIQYF
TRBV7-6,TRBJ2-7,CASSTGGGFEQYF
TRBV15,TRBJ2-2,CATSREGDTGELFF
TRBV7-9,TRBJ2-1,CASDGHFHNEQFF
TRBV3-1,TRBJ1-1,CASSQEGGSIPGVNTEAFF
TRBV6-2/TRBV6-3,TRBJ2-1,CASHSLLAGPYNEQFF
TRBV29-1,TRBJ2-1,CSVERIDYNEQFF
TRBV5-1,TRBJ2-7,CASSLSFGTVSYEQYF
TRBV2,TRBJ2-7,CASREQGYVQYF
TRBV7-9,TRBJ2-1,CASSARDISSYNEQFF
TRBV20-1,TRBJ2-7,CSARPRQGVGYSSYEQYF
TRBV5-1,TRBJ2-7,CASSLDMGTNYEQYF
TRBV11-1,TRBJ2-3,CASSLAGDPMDTQYF
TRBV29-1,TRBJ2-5,CSGTVQETQYF
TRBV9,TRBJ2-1,CASSGGATNEQFF
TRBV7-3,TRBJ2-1,CASRFAGPNIYTEQFF
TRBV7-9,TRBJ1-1,CASTLQRGGTEAFF
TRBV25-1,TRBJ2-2,CASRMGYNGELFF
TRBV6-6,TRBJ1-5,CASSYSQGRYSNQPQHF
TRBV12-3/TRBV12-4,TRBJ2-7,CASSLKLGGMVYEQYF